What follows describes a single T cell receptor beta chain. Its antigen is not identified. This record belongs to a study of Ad26.COV2.S vaccination and SARS-CoV-2 variants. Study context: In the study, Ad26.COV2.S was injected intramuscularly once, or twice 56 days apart. General study points: Estimates derived from TCR breadth and depth analyses may have underestimated total T cell responses.

The CDR3 contains 16 residues. Stated treatment: 15 to 20 received Ad26.COV2.S at low or high dose, single or two shots; a few received placebo; per-sample allocation not given. Specimen acquisition occurred on day 63 following the initial vaccine or placebo injection. An Ad26 vector carrying the Wuhan-strain SARS-CoV-2 spike served as the vaccine. TCRdb's copy holds only in-frame clones and misses some; the assay was immunoSEQ multiplex PCR. The profile shows 380,000 or so clones, 80% to 90% of them singletons. The source material was peripheral blood, sampled in a trial of Ad26.COV2.S vaccine versus placebo. The TCR comes from a person aged 18-60 years who received the Ad26.COV2.S COVID-19 vaccine or a placebo. V is TRBV21-1 and J is TRBJ1-1. TRBV21-1 is recorded as a pseudogene. CDR3 residues: CASSKGVGLDGRGAFF. CDR3 nucleotides: TGTGCCAGCAGCAAAGGGGTAGGATTAGACGGGAGAGGAGCTTTCTTT.